This passage covers 26 T cell receptor beta chains from one sample sequenced in a study of early T cells in non-severe SARS-CoV-2 infection. TCRdb redid the calling of the 5' RACE reads with MiXCR, one entry per CDR3 protein. The table shows over 55,000 distinct CDR3 sequences, with roughly 13% occurring only once. The source material was whole blood. The origin of the receptors is an adult who was a healthcare worker with PCR-confirmed SARS-CoV-2 infection or an uninfected control (not recorded which).

The genes are TRBV5-8 and TRBJ1-1; D gene uncertain. Trimming stripped 1 base from V and 9 bases from J, with 16 bases between. The germline V gene has CDR1 SGHTS and CDR2 YDEGEE. The CDR3 is made up of 14 amino acids. For the CDR3, the DNA is TGTGCCAGCAGCTTGATGTCGGATTCTTTCAAAGCTTTCTTT. Protein: CASSLMSDSFKAFF.

This clonotype was seen ten or more times. This rearrangement joins TRBV19 to TRBJ2-7; the D gene could be TRBD1 or TRBD2 (5 bases each). V lost 2 bases and J lost 2, with 22 bases in between. CDR1 and CDR2 (germline): LNHDA, SQIVND (reference sequence). The CDR3 has 18 amino acids. The CDR3 here is CASSISFQGPSEPYEQYF. In DNA, the CDR3 is TGTGCCAGTAGTATATCCTTCCAGGGACCCTCCGAACCCTACGAGCAGTACTTC.

This clonotype was detected a few times. The CDR3 DNA reads as TGCAGCGTCGACCCCCGGGCGGAAGCTTTCTTT. Its protein product is CSVDPRAEAFF. V is TRBV29-1 and J is TRBJ1-1; D gene ambiguous. CDR3 size: 11 residues. The germline V gene has CDR1 SQVTM and CDR2 ANQGSEA. Trimming left V 6 bases short and J 8 bases short, with 13 bases between. Full variable domain (outside the CDR3, taken from reference TRBV29-1 and TRBJ1-1): SAVISQKPSRDICQRGTSLTIQCQVDSQVTMMFWYRQQPGQSLTLIATANQGSEATYESGFVIDKFPISRPNLTFSTLTVSNMSPEDSSIYLCSVDPRAEAFFGQGTRLTVV.

This clonotype was detected a few times. V is TRBV2 and J is TRBJ2-3, with 7 bases fitting TRBD2. The V and J ends lost 6 bases and 4 bases, in that order; junction bases with no gene match: 10. The CDR3 extends over 15 amino acids. CDR1 SNHLY and CDR2 FYNNEI come from the germline V gene. CDR3 nucleotides: TGTGCCAGCAGGCACCCGCGACTAGCATCAGATACGCAGTATTTT. Encoded protein: CASRHPRLASDTQYF.

The chain employs TRBV3-1 and TRBJ1-4; the D is unclear. The CDR3 extends over 12 amino acids. CDR1 LGHDT and CDR2 YNNKEL come from the germline V gene (reference sequence). Deletions cut 6 bases from V and 6 bases from J, with 8 bases between. The CDR3 here is CASRGKDEKLFF. The CDR3 DNA sequence: TGTGCCAGCAGGGGTAAGGATGAAAAACTGTTTTTT.

The chain has TRBV14 and TRBJ1-5; 7 positions match TRBD1. V dropped 0 bases and J dropped 1; count of bases not matched to a gene: 3. Germline-derived CDR1 and CDR2 are SGHDN and FVKESK. This CDR3 region has 16 residues. The chain's CDR3 is CASSQEGDRSNQPQHF. CDR3 DNA: TGTGCCAGCAGCCAAGAGGGGGACAGAAGCAATCAGCCCCAGCATTTT.

The CDR3: CSAQTWLRSYNEQFF. The CDR3 region has the DNA TGCAGTGCTCAGACATGGTTACGATCCTACAATGAGCAGTTCTTC. The V gene is TRBV20-1, the J gene TRBJ2-1; D not resolved. The CDR3 covers 15 residues. V was shortened by 5 bases and J by 1 base, with 15 bases between the two germline ends. In germline, CDR1 is DFQATT, CDR2 SNEGSKA (reference sequence).

This clonotype appeared many times. The chain employs TRBV7-9 and TRBJ2-1; D is undetermined. This CDR3 region has 15 residues. Germline V gene lookup returns CDR1 SEHNR and CDR2 FQNEAQ (reference sequence). The V end was cut by 5 bases, the J end by 0 bases, with 11 bases between. The CDR3 spells CASSPNIGSYNEQFF. CDR3 DNA sequence: TGTGCCAGCAGCCCGAACATAGGCTCCTACAATGAGCAGTTCTTC.

The V gene is TRBV15, the J gene TRBJ2-1; D perhaps matches TRBD2 (6 bases). From germline, CDR1 is LNHNV and CDR2 YYDKDF (reference sequence). The CDR3 runs to 17 residues. Trimming removed 4 bases at V and 0 bases at J, with 16 bases between. The CDR3 bases are TGTGCCACCAGCACCCATCCCCCGACTAGCTCCTACAATGAGCAGTTCTTC. Translation: CATSTHPPTSSYNEQFF.

This clonotype was observed a few times. The chain is built from TRBV28 and TRBJ2-1, with 9 nucleotides matching TRBD2. The CDR3 contains 15 residues. The trim removed 6 bases at V and 4 bases at J, leaving 7 bases unmatched. CDR1 MDHEN and CDR2 SYDVKM come from the germline V gene. The CDR3 sequence is CASSSLAGKYNEQFF. In DNA, the CDR3 is TGTGCCAGCAGCTCGCTAGCGGGGAAGTACAATGAGCAGTTCTTC.

In its sample, this clonotype was seen a few times. The rearrangement joins TRBV5-4 to TRBJ2-2; TRBD1 aligns across 9 bases. This CDR3 spans 17 amino acids. Germline V gene lookup returns CDR1 SGHNT and CDR2 YYREEE (reference sequence). Trimming cost V 6 bases and J 0 bases; bases outside gene matches: 9. The CDR3 here is CASNPGGDRANTGELFF. CDR3 sequence (DNA): TGTGCCAGCAATCCCGGAGGGGACAGGGCGAACACCGGGGAGCTGTTTTTT.

This clonotype has a handful of counts. The rearrangement joins TRBV7-6 to TRBJ2-1; 9 nucleotides agree with TRBD2. Germline V CDR1 and CDR2: SGHVS, FNYEAQ. The CDR3 has 17 amino acids. Trimming removed 1 base from V and 2 bases from J; junction bases left unmatched: 6. The CDR3 is CASSLGSSGETYNEQFF. The CDR3 DNA sequence: TGTGCCAGCAGCTTAGGGTCTAGCGGGGAGACCTACAATGAGCAGTTCTTC.

A remark on this clonotype: A much larger clone differs by one base, so this may be a read error. V usage is TRBV30 and J usage is TRBJ1-4; no clear D gene. Germline CDR1 and CDR2: GTSNPN and SVGIG (reference sequence). CDR3 length: 13 amino acids. The CDR3 nucleotides read TGTGTCTGGAGATGGAATGACGGTGAAAAACTGTTTTTT. This translates into CVWRWNDGEKLFF.

This clonotype was detected only a few times. This chain uses TRBV6-4 with TRBJ1-6; D not resolved. The V and J ends lost 1 base and 7 bases respectively, with 5 bases between them. Germline V gives CDR1 MRHNA, CDR2 SNTAGT. CDR3 length: 13 amino acids. The CDR3 nucleotides read TGTGCCAGCAGTGACTACCGAAATTCACCCCTCCACTTT. Its protein product is CASSDYRNSPLHF.

This chain connects TRBV6-6 to TRBJ2-5, with a possible D match to TRBD2 (7 bases). Per germline, CDR1 MNHNY and CDR2 SVGAGI (reference sequence). The CDR3 has 15 amino acids. V gave up 4 bases and J gave up 1 base, with 13 bases separating them. CDR3 region: CASSFGRGAQETQYF. In DNA, the CDR3 is TGTGCCAGCAGTTTCGGCCGGGGGGCCCAAGAGACCCAGTACTTC.

This clonotype has more than one count but fewer than ten. The chain carries TRBV7-6 and TRBJ2-5, with D possibly TRBD1 on 6 matching bases. The V end was cut by 5 bases, the J end by 1 base, with 11 bases between. Per germline, CDR1 SGHVS and CDR2 FNYEAQ. CDR3 length: 14 amino acids. CDR3 DNA sequence: TGTGCCAGCAGCCCCATGACAGGCCAAGAGACCCAGTACTTC. Encoded protein: CASSPMTGQETQYF.

This clonotype has at least ten counts. J is TRBJ1-3 and V is TRBV19; D is undetermined. Trimming took 6 bases from V and 0 from J, leaving 9 bases between them. Germline V gives CDR1 LNHDA, CDR2 SQIVND (reference sequence). The CDR3 is made up of 14 amino acids. The CDR3 DNA reads TGTGCCAGTAGACCAGCGATCTCTGGAAACACCATATATTTT. Amino acid sequence: CASRPAISGNTIYF.

This clonotype was observed many times. This chain joins TRBV6-5 and TRBJ2-1; 8 positions match TRBD2. This CDR3 is 15 amino acids long. V was clipped by 5 bases and J by 0 bases; unmatched bases: 3. The germline gives CDR1 MNHEY, CDR2 SVGAGI. CDR3 nucleotides: TGTGCCAGCAGTCGACTAGCGAGCTCCTACAATGAGCAGTTCTTC. This translates into CASSRLASSYNEQFF.

The V and J genes are TRBV9 and TRBJ1-4; D might be TRBD1 (6 bases). Germline V gene lookup returns CDR1 SGDLS and CDR2 YYNGEE. The length of the CDR3 is 15 residues. The V end was cut by 4 bases, the J end by 0 bases, with 10 bases between. For the CDR3, the DNA is TGTGCCAGCAGCACCAGGACAGCAACTAATGAAAAACTGTTTTTT. Encoded protein: CASSTRTATNEKLFF.

This clonotype showed up many times. The chain combines TRBV3-1 with TRBJ2-6, with a possible D match to TRBD1 (5 bases). Trimming stripped 3 bases from V and 0 bases from J, with 15 bases between. CDR3 length: 18 amino acids. The germline CDR1 and CDR2 sequences are LGHDT and YNNKEL (reference sequence). CDR3 protein: CASSQHPGQSSGANVLTF. Written as DNA, the CDR3 is TGTGCCAGCAGCCAGCACCCTGGACAAAGCTCTGGGGCCAACGTCCTGACTTTC.

The gene calls are TRBV19 and TRBJ2-3, with D tentatively TRBD2 (5 bases). Deletions cut 10 bases from V and 10 bases from J, with 15 bases between. The CDR3 has 11 amino acids. Per the germline V gene, CDR1 is LNHDA and CDR2 is SQIVND (reference sequence). Here the CDR3 DNA reads TGTGCCACCCGCCGGGGATACGCGCAGTATTTT. This gives the protein CATRRGYAQYF.

The gene calls are TRBV7-2 and TRBJ2-7; weak D call: TRBD2 (5 bases). CDR3 length equals 13 residues. Per germline, CDR1 SGHTA and CDR2 FQGNSA. V lost 3 bases, J lost 7 bases, and 13 bases lay in between. The CDR3 loop is CASSFSLSGEQYF. The CDR3 bases are TGTGCCAGCAGCTTTAGCCTCTCGGGGGAGCAGTACTTC.

This clonotype was detected many times. This sequence joins TRBV7-9 and TRBJ2-3, with D possibly TRBD2 on 5 matching bases. Trimming left V 2 bases short and J 4 bases short, with 7 bases between. CDR3 length equals 13 residues. Looked up from germline, CDR1 is SEHNR and CDR2 is FQNEAQ (reference sequence). In nucleotides, the CDR3 is TGTGCCAGCAGCTTAAGCGGCGCAGATACGCAGTATTTT. Protein sequence: CASSLSGADTQYF. The entire variable domain, with the rest obtained from reference TRBV7-9 and TRBJ2-3, is as follows: DTGVSQNPRHKITKRGQNVTFRCDPISEHNRLYWYRQTLGQGPEFLTYFQNEAQLEKSRLLSDRFSAERPKGSFSTLEIQRTEQGDSAMYLCASSLSGADTQYFGPGTRLTVL.

Ten or more counts support this clonotype. The chain links TRBV6-5 to TRBJ2-5; the match to TRBD1 covers 8 bases. With 3 bases clipped from V and 0 bases from J, the junction kept 12 bases outside the gene matches. Germline V CDR1 and CDR2: MNHEY, SVGAGI. This CDR3 spans 18 amino acids. CDR3 protein: CASSYHWPTGANQETQYF. The CDR3, as DNA: TGTGCCAGCAGTTATCATTGGCCGACAGGGGCGAACCAAGAGACCCAGTACTTC.

The rearrangement uses TRBV7-9 and TRBJ2-6; D is unclear. CDR1 and CDR2 from the germline V gene are SEHNR and FQNEAQ (reference sequence). This CDR3 contains 13 residues. The ends were cut back, 7 bases at V and 4 bases at J, with 8 bases in the middle. The CDR3 bases are TGTGCCAGCACCTCGACAGGGGCCAACGTCCTGACTTTC. Encoded protein: CASTSTGANVLTF. Full variable domain (outside the CDR3, taken from reference TRBV7-9 and TRBJ2-6): DTGVSQNPRHKITKRGQNVTFRCDPISEHNRLYWYRQTLGQGPEFLTYFQNEAQLEKSRLLSDRFSAERPKGSFSTLEIQRTEQGDSAMYLCASTSTGANVLTFGAGSRLTVL.

In this sample, this clonotype turned up many times. The V gene is TRBV12-3 or TRBV12-4, the J gene TRBJ2-5; D is undetermined. V was clipped by 7 bases and J by 5 bases, with 20 bases between them. The CDR3 runs to 15 residues. The CDR3 DNA sequence: TGTGCCAGCACCCCCGACACGCTGGGAAGGGAGACCCAGTACTTC. Translated: CASTPDTLGRETQYF.